The 4 T cell receptor beta chains below all came from one sample that was sequenced in a study of T-cell memory formation after mild COVID-19. Using its own MiXCR run on the 5' RACE reads, TCRdb lists one record per CDR3 protein. The repertoire has around 370,000 distinct CDR3 sequences, 21% of them found once; the top ten carry around 12%. The specimen was PBMCs or a T cell subset sorted from them (not recorded which). Receptors were obtained from an adult woman who had mild COVID-19 (a few samples of this study predate the infection). Cell type and time point are not known.

The V and J genes are TRBV5-1 and TRBJ2-4; no clear D. CDR1 and CDR2 (germline): SGHRS, YFSETQ. The CDR3 is made up of 16 amino acids. Trimming removed 4 bases at V and 0 bases at J, with 14 bases between. The chain's CDR3 is CASSLGQTEAKNIQYF. DNA of the CDR3: TGCGCCAGCAGCCTAGGCCAGACGGAAGCCAAAAACATTCAGTACTTC.

This clonotype has a handful of counts. The chain couples TRBV12-3 or TRBV12-4 to TRBJ2-2; D perhaps matches TRBD1 (5 bases). V lost 1 base and J lost 6, with 12 bases in between. This CDR3 spans 15 amino acids. The CDR3 loop reads CASSLGSQGAGELFF. CDR3 nucleotides: TGTGCCAGCAGTTTAGGCTCTCAGGGCGCCGGGGAGCTGTTTTTT.

The rearrangement uses TRBV24-1 and TRBJ2-1; 15 nucleotides align to TRBD2. V shed 2 bases and J 8 bases; nucleotides not matched to a gene: 9. The V gene's germline CDR1 is KGHDR and CDR2 SFDVKD. The CDR3 has 18 residues. DNA for the CDR3: TGTGCCACCAGTGATTCCGCCGGACTAGCGGGAGGGCGGCATGAGCAGTTCTTC. It is translated as CATSDSAGLAGGRHEQFF.

The chain links TRBV15 to TRBJ2-3; either TRBD1 or TRBD2 may supply D (5 bases each). This CDR3 region has 15 residues. Looked up from germline, CDR1 is LNHNV and CDR2 is YYDKDF (reference sequence). Trimming stripped 3 bases from V and 2 bases from J, with 12 bases between. The CDR3 protein is CATSRGRGDTDTQYF. CDR3 DNA: TGTGCCACCAGCAGGGGTAGGGGAGACACAGATACGCAGTATTTT.